This T cell receptor (beta chain) derives from a study of blood T cell repertoires in COVID-19. Profiling relied on immunoSEQ multiplex PCR, and the TCRdb table lists in-frame clones only, not all of them. Among about 210,000 clones, approximately 90% were seen once, and the ten largest hold 4% to 5.5%. This CDR3 has 13 residues. V lost 0 bases and J 7 bases, leaving 9 bases between the germline ends. Germline V gene lookup returns CDR1 SGDLS and CDR2 YYNGEE. Sequencing was performed on peripheral blood. The sequence was obtained from a woman aged 40 to 50 with acute or convalescent COVID-19. The J gene is TRBJ2-3, the V gene TRBV9; possible D gene TRBD2, 5 bases. The CDR3 DNA sequence: TGTGCCAGCAGCGTAGGGACTCTCCATACGCAGTATTTT. It specifies CASSVGTLHTQYF.